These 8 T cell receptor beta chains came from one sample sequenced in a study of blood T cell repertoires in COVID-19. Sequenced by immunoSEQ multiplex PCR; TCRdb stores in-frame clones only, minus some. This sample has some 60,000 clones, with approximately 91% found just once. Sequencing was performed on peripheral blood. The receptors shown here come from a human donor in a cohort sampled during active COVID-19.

The CDR3 region has the DNA TGTGCCAGTAGCCAGGGCTCTGGGGCCAACGTCCTGACTTTC. This encodes CASSQGSGANVLTF. The chain couples TRBV19 to TRBJ2-6; D may be TRBD1 (5 bases). The V end was cut by 6 bases, the J end by 0 bases, with 6 bases between. CDR3 length: 14 residues. The germline gives CDR1 LNHDA, CDR2 SQIVND (reference sequence).

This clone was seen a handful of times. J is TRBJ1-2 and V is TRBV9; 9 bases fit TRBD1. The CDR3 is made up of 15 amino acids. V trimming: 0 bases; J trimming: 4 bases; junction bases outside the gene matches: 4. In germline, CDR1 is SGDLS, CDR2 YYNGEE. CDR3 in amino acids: CASSVAGQGGYGYTF. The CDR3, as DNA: TGTGCCAGCAGCGTAGCGGGACAGGGCGGCTATGGCTACACCTTC.

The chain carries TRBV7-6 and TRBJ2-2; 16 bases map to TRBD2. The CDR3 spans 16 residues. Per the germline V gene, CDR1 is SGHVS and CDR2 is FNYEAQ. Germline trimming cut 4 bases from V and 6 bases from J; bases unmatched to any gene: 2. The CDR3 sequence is CASSSGTSGRAGELFF. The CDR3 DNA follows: TGTGCCAGCAGCTCGGGGACTAGCGGGAGGGCCGGGGAGCTGTTTTTT.

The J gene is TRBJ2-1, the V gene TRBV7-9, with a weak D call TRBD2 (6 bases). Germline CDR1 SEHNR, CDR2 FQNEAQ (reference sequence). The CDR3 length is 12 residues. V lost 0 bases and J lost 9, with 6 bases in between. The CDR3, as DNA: TGTGCCAGCAGCTTAGCGGAGGGTGAGCAGTTCTTC. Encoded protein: CASSLAEGEQFF.

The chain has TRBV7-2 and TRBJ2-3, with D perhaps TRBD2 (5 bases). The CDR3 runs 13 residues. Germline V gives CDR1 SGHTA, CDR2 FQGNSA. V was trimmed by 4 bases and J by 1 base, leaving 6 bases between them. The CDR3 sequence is CASSYSGTDTQYF. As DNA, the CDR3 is TGTGCCAGCAGCTATAGCGGCACAGATACGCAGTATTTT.

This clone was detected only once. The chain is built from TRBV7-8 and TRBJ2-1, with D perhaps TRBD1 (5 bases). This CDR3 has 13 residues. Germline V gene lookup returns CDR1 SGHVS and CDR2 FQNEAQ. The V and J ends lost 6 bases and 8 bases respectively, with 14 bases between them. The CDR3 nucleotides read TGTGCCAGCAGGCAGCGTTGGGGCCATGAGCAGTTCTTC. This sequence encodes CASRQRWGHEQFF.

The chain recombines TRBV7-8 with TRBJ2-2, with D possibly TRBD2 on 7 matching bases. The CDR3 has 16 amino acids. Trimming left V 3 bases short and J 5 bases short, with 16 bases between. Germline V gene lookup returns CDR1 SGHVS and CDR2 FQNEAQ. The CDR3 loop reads CASSFAGAGDTGELFF. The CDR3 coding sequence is TGTGCCAGCAGCTTCGCAGGGGCGGGGGATACCGGGGAGCTGTTTTTT.

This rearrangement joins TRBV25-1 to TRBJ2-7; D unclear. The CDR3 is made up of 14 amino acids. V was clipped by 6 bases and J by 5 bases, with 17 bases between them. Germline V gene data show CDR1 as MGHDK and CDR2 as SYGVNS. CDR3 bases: TGTGCCAGCAGCTTGCGACCAGAACGGGACGAGCAGTACTTC. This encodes CASSLRPERDEQYF.